These 29 T cell receptor beta chains were all obtained from the same sample, sequenced in a study of OX40 agonist ivuxolimab in advanced cancers. TCRdb keeps only in-frame clones here, not all; method: immunoSEQ multiplex PCR. The sample yields over 50,000 clones, 89% seen once. The sample consisted of CD4+ or CD8+ T cells sorted from blood, taken in a trial of the OX40 agonist ivuxolimab. These receptors came from an adult with an advanced solid tumor such as melanoma, head and neck, liver or kidney cancer.

This sequence joins TRBV7-9 and TRBJ2-7; D could derive from TRBD1 or TRBD2 (6 bases each). Trimming left V 5 bases short and J 5 bases short, with 13 bases between. This CDR3 spans 13 amino acids. Germline V gene data show CDR1 as SEHNR and CDR2 as FQNEAQ (reference sequence). This chain's CDR3 is CASSRTGADEQYF. The DNA for the CDR3 is TGTGCCAGCAGCAGGACGGGGGCCGACGAGCAGTACTTC. Using reference TRBV7-9 and TRBJ2-7 for the parts outside the CDR3, the full variable domain is DTGVSQNPRHKITKRGQNVTFRCDPISEHNRLYWYRQTLGQGPEFLTYFQNEAQLEKSRLLSDRFSAERPKGSFSTLEIQRTEQGDSAMYLCASSRTGADEQYFGPGTRLTVT.

The V gene is TRBV9, the J gene TRBJ2-5; a possible D gene is TRBD2 (5 bases). CDR3 length equals 15 residues. Per germline, CDR1 SGDLS and CDR2 YYNGEE. The germline V and J ends were trimmed by 4 bases and 2 bases, with 15 bases remaining between them. CDR3 sequence: CASSIWKGEQETQYF. The CDR3 coding sequence is TGTGCCAGCAGCATATGGAAGGGAGAACAAGAGACCCAGTACTTC. Filled out from reference TRBV9 and TRBJ2-5, the complete variable domain reads DSGVTQTPKHLITATGQRVTLRCSPRSGDLSVYWYQQSLDQGLQFLIQYYNGEERAKGNILERFSAQQFPDLHSELNLSSLELGDSALYFCASSIWKGEQETQYFGPGTRLLVL.

This clone was seen only a few times. CDR3 sequence (DNA): TGTGCCAGCAGCGGGACAAATAGCAATCAGCCCCAGCATTTT. This encodes CASSGTNSNQPQHF. The chain links TRBV9 to TRBJ1-5; D is perhaps TRBD1 (5 bases). Per the germline V gene, CDR1 is SGDLS and CDR2 is YYNGEE. The V end was cut by 3 bases, the J end by 0 bases, with 7 bases between. The CDR3 extends over 14 amino acids.

The rearrangement uses TRBV19 and TRBJ2-4; 7 nucleotides match TRBD2. CDR3 length: 18 residues. The V and J ends lost 6 bases and 1 base, in that order; junction bases with no gene match: 15. The germline CDR1 and CDR2 sequences are LNHDA and SQIVND (reference sequence). CDR3 sequence reads: CASRGPGTRGEAKNIQYF. CDR3 DNA sequence: TGTGCCAGTAGGGGACCGGGGACTCGGGGGGAGGCCAAAAACATTCAGTACTTC.

This chain uses TRBV6-4 with TRBJ2-1, with 10 bases lining up with TRBD1. The CDR3 is 15 residues long. The germline V gene encodes CDR1 MRHNA and CDR2 SNTAGT. V gave up 4 bases and J gave up 0 bases; unmatched junction bases: 0. CDR3 DNA sequence: TGTGCCAGCAGTGGGACAGGGGGCTCCTACAATGAGCAGTTCTTC. It codes for CASSGTGGSYNEQFF.

The rearrangement links TRBV4-1 to TRBJ2-1; 10 nucleotides align to TRBD1. CDR1 is MGHRA and CDR2 is YSYEKL in the germline V gene. This CDR3 has 16 residues. V lost 1 base to trimming and J lost 4 bases; unmatched junction nucleotides: 4. In nucleotides, the CDR3 is TGCGCCAGCAGCCAAGGGGACAGGGGCCCTTACAATGAGCAGTTCTTC. The encoded protein is CASSQGDRGPYNEQFF.

The chain combines TRBV7-2 with TRBJ2-3; 15 positions agree with TRBD2. The CDR3 spans 16 residues. V was pared by 5 bases and J by 2 bases, with 2 bases of the junction left unmatched. Germline V gene data show CDR1 as SGHTA and CDR2 as FQGNSA. This CDR3 reads CASSGLAGGYTDTQYF. In nucleotides, the CDR3 is TGTGCCAGCAGCGGACTAGCGGGAGGGTACACAGATACGCAGTATTTT. The full variable domain, rest sourced from reference TRBV7-2 and TRBJ2-3, is GAGVSQSPSNKVTEKGKDVELRCDPISGHTALYWYRQSLGQGLEFLIYFQGNSAPDKSGLPSDRFSAERTGGSVSTLTIQRTQQEDSAVYLCASSGLAGGYTDTQYFGPGTRLTVL.

V usage is TRBV19 and J usage is TRBJ1-4; D is undetermined. Germline V gene data show CDR1 as LNHDA and CDR2 as SQIVND (reference sequence). The ends were cut back, 3 bases at V and 0 bases at J, with 11 bases in the middle. The CDR3 is 16 amino acids. CDR3 residues: CASSMPPVTTNEKLFF. CDR3 DNA sequence: TGTGCCAGTAGTATGCCTCCAGTTACAACTAATGAAAAACTGTTTTTT.

This chain joins TRBV9 and TRBJ2-1, with 8 nucleotides matching TRBD2. The CDR3 extends over 14 amino acids. Losses at the gene ends were 0 bases for V and 7 bases for J; bases not matched to a gene: 3. Germline V lookup: CDR1 SGDLS, CDR2 YYNGEE. The CDR3 sequence: CASSVESSGNEQFF. CDR3 DNA sequence: TGTGCCAGCAGCGTAGAATCTAGCGGGAATGAGCAGTTCTTC.

The V call is TRBV5-8, the J call TRBJ1-4; D not resolved. The CDR3 sequence is 14 residues long. Per the germline V gene, CDR1 is SGHTS and CDR2 is YDEGEE. The germline V and J ends were trimmed by 2 bases and 7 bases, with 12 bases remaining between them. The DNA of the CDR3 is TGTGCCAGCAGCTTTGGGGAGTTCGGTGAAAAACTGTTTTTT. It is translated as CASSFGEFGEKLFF.

The chain has TRBV19 and TRBJ2-1, with 10 bases lining up with TRBD2. Germline CDR1 reads LNHDA; CDR2 reads SQIVND (reference sequence). The V gene end was trimmed by 6 bases and the J gene end by 3 bases; junction bases not matched to a gene: 5. The CDR3 is made up of 15 amino acids. The CDR3 is CASSLAGVLYNEQFF. The CDR3 region has the DNA TGTGCCAGTAGCCTAGCGGGAGTTCTCTACAATGAGCAGTTCTTC.

V is TRBV11-2 and J is TRBJ2-2; the D is unclear. Looked up from germline, CDR1 is SGHAT and CDR2 is FQNNGV. Trimming stripped 2 bases from V and 6 bases from J, with 10 bases between. The CDR3 spans 14 residues. The CDR3, as DNA: TGTGCCAGCAGCTTACTAACGGGTTCCGGGGAGCTGTTTTTT. Translating it yields CASSLLTGSGELFF.

The rearrangement joins TRBV29-1 to TRBJ1-1; TRBD1 might be the D (5 bases). The CDR3 has 14 residues. V was pared by 0 bases and J by 10 bases, with 18 bases between. Germline V CDR1 and CDR2: SQVTM, ANQGSEA. CDR3 DNA sequence: TGCAGCGTTGAAGAATCTGACCTTCTTGGGGGAGCTTTCTTT. Its protein is CSVEESDLLGGAFF. The full variable domain, its missing parts supplied by reference TRBV29-1 and TRBJ1-1, is SAVISQKPSRDICQRGTSLTIQCQVDSQVTMMFWYRQQPGQSLTLIATANQGSEATYESGFVIDKFPISRPNLTFSTLTVSNMSPEDSSIYLCSVEESDLLGGAFFGQGTRLTVV.

This sequence joins TRBV28 and TRBJ2-5; unclear D gene. Germline assignment: CDR1 MDHEN and CDR2 SYDVKM. Trimming pared 3 bases from V and 1 base from J, leaving 12 bases between. The CDR3 contains 15 residues. CDR3 in amino acids: CASSFVSRGQETQYF. CDR3 nucleotides: TGTGCCAGCAGTTTTGTCAGCCGCGGCCAAGAGACCCAGTACTTC.

The rearrangement uses TRBV4-1 and TRBJ2-7, with a weak D call TRBD2 (6 bases). V lost 1 base to trimming and J lost 4 bases, with 11 bases between them. This CDR3 has 14 amino acids. CDR1 and CDR2 (germline): MGHRA, YSYEKL. CDR3 nucleotide sequence: TGCGCCAGCAGCCAAGTGGCGGGGTTATACGAGCAGTACTTC. As protein: CASSQVAGLYEQYF.

The genes are TRBV29-1 and TRBJ2-7, with 8 nucleotides matching TRBD2. This CDR3 is built from 12 residues. V lost 7 bases to trimming and J lost 2 bases; unmatched junction nucleotides: 4. Germline loops: CDR1 SQVTM, CDR2 ANQGSEA. CDR3 sequence reads: CSAGRGAYEQYF. CDR3 coding DNA: TGCAGCGCCGGGCGGGGGGCCTACGAGCAGTACTTC.

The chain joins TRBV4-3 to TRBJ2-7, with a weak D call TRBD1 (6 bases). The V end was cut by 4 bases, the J end by 6 bases, with 22 bases between. Per the germline V gene, CDR1 is LGHNA and CDR2 is YSLEER. CDR3 length: 16 residues. CDR3 coding DNA: TGCGCCAGCAGCCTTGGAGTACAGGGAAAATTAGCCGAGCAGTACTTC. Protein sequence: CASSLGVQGKLAEQYF.

This clone showed up just a few times. This chain uses TRBV2 with TRBJ2-3; the match to TRBD2 covers 10 bases. This CDR3 has 14 residues. CDR1 is SNHLY, CDR2 FYNNEI, per germline. The V segment lost 8 bases and the J segment 1 base; nucleotides outside the gene matches: 3. Here the CDR3 DNA reads TGTGCCAGCCTAGCGGGAGAAGGCACAGATACGCAGTATTTT. It translates to CASLAGEGTDTQYF.

The chain is built from TRBV4-2 and TRBJ2-7, with TRBD1 matching 7 bases. With V trimmed by 3 bases and J by 2 bases, 10 bases remained unmatched. This CDR3 has 16 residues. Germline V CDR1 and CDR2: LGHNA, YNFKEQ. CDR3 protein: CASSHQQGQVPYEQYF. CDR3 DNA sequence: TGTGCCAGCAGCCACCAGCAAGGACAGGTACCCTACGAGCAGTACTTC.

The genes are TRBV19 and TRBJ1-5; D uncertain. The germline gives CDR1 LNHDA, CDR2 SQIVND (reference sequence). V shed 3 bases and J shed 3 bases, with 6 bases lying between them. This CDR3 has 13 amino acids. CDR3 sequence: CASSMSNNQPQHF. In DNA form, the CDR3 reads TGTGCCAGTAGTATGAGTAACAATCAGCCCCAGCATTTT.

This sequence joins TRBV5-5 and TRBJ2-7, with D possibly being TRBD1 (5 bases). CDR1 SGHKS and CDR2 YYEKEE come from the germline V gene (reference sequence). V was trimmed by 0 bases and J by 6 bases, leaving 10 bases between them. This CDR3 is built from 13 residues. DNA of the CDR3: TGTGCCAGCAGCTTGGAAGGGGCTTCCGAGCAGTACTTC. Translation gives CASSLEGASEQYF. The complete variable domain, with remaining parts taken from reference TRBV5-5 and TRBJ2-7, reads DAGVTQSPTHLIKTRGQQVTLRCSPISGHKSVSWYQQVLGQGPQFIFQYYEKEERGRGNFPDRFSARQFPNYSSELNVNALLLGDSALYLCASSLEGASEQYFGPGTRLTVT.

This chain connects TRBV7-8 to TRBJ2-5; no clear D gene. The DNA end lines up better with TRBJ2-7; the J call may be wrong. The V gene's germline CDR1 is SGHVS and CDR2 FQNEAQ. The CDR3 is 13 residues long. Here the CDR3 DNA reads TGTGCCAGCAGCTTAGGGTCGACAAACGAGCAGTACTTC. It specifies CASSLGSTNEQYF.

The V and J genes are TRBV28 and TRBJ2-7, with 8 bases identical to TRBD1. Germline CDR1 is MDHEN and CDR2 is SYDVKM. Trimming at V came to 3 bases and at J to 1 base, leaving 5 bases not matched to a gene. The CDR3 sequence is 15 residues long. CDR3 DNA sequence: TGTGCCAGCAGTTTGACAGGGGCCTCTTCCTACGAGCAGTACTTC. Amino acid sequence: CASSLTGASSYEQYF.

This chain connects TRBV7-9 to TRBJ2-1; no definite D call. The CDR3 runs to 13 residues. Germline V lookup: CDR1 SEHNR, CDR2 FQNEAQ (reference sequence). V was trimmed by 10 bases and J by 0 bases, leaving 10 bases between them. DNA for the CDR3: TGTGCCATCGAGAATAGCTCCTACAATGAGCAGTTCTTC. Amino acids: CAIENSSYNEQFF.

This clone was observed a few times. The rearrangement joins TRBV2 to TRBJ2-3; 8 positions match TRBD2. Germline-derived CDR1 and CDR2 are SNHLY and FYNNEI. This CDR3 spans 13 amino acids. V was clipped by 9 bases and J by 5 bases; unmatched bases: 7. As DNA, the CDR3 is TGTGCCAGTTTAGCGGGATGGGGAGATACGCAGTATTTT. Encoded protein: CASLAGWGDTQYF.

The V and J genes are TRBV15 and TRBJ2-1; tentatively, D is TRBD2 (5 bases). V was shortened by 4 bases and J by 4 bases, with 26 bases between the two germline ends. The germline V gene has CDR1 LNHNV and CDR2 YYDKDF (reference sequence). This CDR3 contains 19 residues. The CDR3 nucleotides read TGTGCCACCAGCACAGAGAGAGATTATCAGCGGTACGGGTACAATGAGCAGTTCTTC. This sequence encodes CATSTERDYQRYGYNEQFF. Full variable domain (rest looked up from reference TRBV15 and TRBJ2-1): DAMVIQNPRYQVTQFGKPVTLSCSQTLNHNVMYWYQQKSSQAPKLLFHYYDKDFNNEADTPDNFQSRRPNTSFCFLDIRSPGLGDTAMYLCATSTERDYQRYGYNEQFFGPGTRLTVL.

This clone counts as medium-sized (0.01 to 0.1%). One end of the junction fails to match germline, which may point to a read error. The J gene is TRBJ2-7, the V gene TRBV15; 7 bases align to TRBD1. The germline CDR1 and CDR2 sequences are LNHNV and YYDKDF (reference sequence). The CDR3 length is 13 residues. The CDR3 region has the DNA TGTGCCACCAGCGGAGACAGGGCGTACGAGCAGTACTTC. It codes for CATSGDRAYEQYF.

V and J are TRBV4-2 and TRBJ1-1, with D uncertain. Germline V lookup: CDR1 LGHNA, CDR2 YNFKEQ. V was clipped by 0 bases and J by 1 base, with 6 bases between them. The CDR3 runs to 14 residues. CDR3 nucleotides: TGTGCCAGCAGCCAAGATCACCAGAACACTGAAGCTTTCTTT. The encoded protein is CASSQDHQNTEAFF.

V gene TRBV7-9 combines with J gene TRBJ2-7; the match to TRBD2 covers 7 bases. The CDR3 loop spans 17 amino acids. CDR1 SEHNR and CDR2 FQNEAQ come from the germline V gene (reference sequence). Trimming at V came to 3 bases and at J to 2 bases, leaving 13 bases not matched to a gene. DNA of the CDR3: TGTGCCAGCAGCTTCCCACCTCGAGCGGGACTGCCCTACGAGCAGTACTTC. Its translation: CASSFPPRAGLPYEQYF.